These 14 T cell receptor beta chains share one sample of origin, sequenced in a study of CD8 T cells in Susac syndrome (dated by TCRdb to between 2018 and 2021). To prepare the library, the immunoSEQ multiplex PCR assay was applied. RNA was extracted using the RNeasy kit, and roughly 0.45 to 1 ug of the RNA was reverse transcribed with random hexamers. In-frame beta chains were kept once TCRdb had trimmed the public reads at Q25 with fastp and called clones with MiXCR. Identical CDR3 protein sequences are pooled into one entry, listed with their most common genes and DNA. The sample data list roughly 150,000 distinct CDR3 sequences, and 93% of these were observed just once. Clones ranked in the top ten supply around 0.13% of the sample. Sequenced material: CD4+ T cells from PBMCs. These receptors all stem from a human donor in good health.

The chain recombines TRBV29-1 with TRBJ1-6; no firm D call. CDR1 is SQVTM, CDR2 ANQGSEA, per germline. CDR3 length equals 11 residues. V was clipped by 7 bases and J by 5 bases, with 6 bases between them. The CDR3 sequence: CSEEHNSPLHF. The CDR3 coding sequence is TGCAGCGAAGAGCATAATTCACCCCTCCACTTT. The whole variable domain, filled in from reference TRBV29-1 and TRBJ1-6, reads SAVISQKPSRDICQRGTSLTIQCQVDSQVTMMFWYRQQPGQSLTLIATANQGSEATYESGFVIDKFPISRPNLTFSTLTVSNMSPEDSSIYLCSEEHNSPLHFGNGTRLTVT.

This chain links TRBV12-5 with TRBJ1-1, with D unclear. The CDR3 has 16 amino acids. The V end lost 0 bases, the J end lost 4 bases, and 15 bases lay between the germline ends. Per germline, CDR1 LGHNT and CDR2 FRNRAP. CDR3 in DNA: TGTGCTAGTGGTTTGGTAGTATCCAGTAAGAGCACTGAAGCTTTCTTT. As protein: CASGLVVSSKSTEAFF.

This clonotype was observed a handful of times. The chain links TRBV3-1 to TRBJ2-3; perhaps TRBD2 as D (6 bases). From germline, CDR1 is LGHDT and CDR2 YNNKEL (reference sequence). CDR3 size: 14 residues. The V gene lost 3 bases and the J gene lost 0 bases, with 7 bases spanning the gap. The CDR3 loop is CASSQGLSTDTQYF. CDR3 sequence (DNA): TGTGCCAGCAGCCAGGGACTTAGCACAGATACGCAGTATTTT.

The V and J genes are TRBV12-3 or TRBV12-4 and TRBJ2-7; maybe TRBD1 (6 bases). There are 12 residues in the CDR3. V was shortened by 6 bases and J by 2 bases, with 8 bases between the two germline ends. In DNA form, the CDR3 reads TGTGCCAGCAGCCGGACAGCCTACGAGCAGTACTTC. Its translation: CASSRTAYEQYF.

The chain uses TRBV19 and TRBJ1-5; D perhaps matches TRBD1 (5 bases). The CDR3 has 12 amino acids. V was pared by 6 bases and J by 7 bases, with 10 bases between. CDR1 is LNHDA and CDR2 is SQIVND in the germline V gene (reference sequence). This chain's CDR3 is CASSRAEQPQHF. The CDR3 DNA reads TGTGCCAGTAGCAGGGCCGAACAGCCCCAGCATTTT.

The chain joins TRBV28 to TRBJ1-2; D uncertain. The germline CDR1 and CDR2 sequences are MDHEN and SYDVKM. The CDR3 is 12 residues long. The ends were cut back, 3 bases at V and 8 bases at J, with 10 bases in the middle. This CDR3 is CASSLGPSGYTF. In DNA form, the CDR3 reads TGTGCCAGCAGTTTGGGCCCCTCGGGCTACACCTTC.

The chain employs TRBV23-1 and TRBJ1-5, with 8 bases that match TRBD1. Being an ORF, TRBV23-1 has a function that is uncertain. With V trimmed by 10 bases and J by 11 bases, 16 bases remained unmatched. The CDR3 has 14 residues. CDR3 region: CATRRTGLSRTQHF. The DNA of the CDR3 is TGCGCCACCAGGAGGACAGGGCTCAGTAGGACCCAGCATTTT.

This clonotype came up a few times. V and J are TRBV5-1 and TRBJ2-7, with D unresolved. Trimming took 4 bases from V and 8 from J, leaving 13 bases between them. The CDR3 covers 12 residues. Germline V CDR1 and CDR2: SGHRS, YFSETQ. The CDR3 nucleotides are TGCGCCAGCAGCCCAACGGGCCGAAAGCAGTACTTC. This encodes CASSPTGRKQYF.

V is TRBV7-6 and J is TRBJ2-2; a possible D gene is TRBD1 (6 bases). The CDR3 is made up of 13 amino acids. Germline lookup yields CDR1 SGHVS and CDR2 FNYEAQ. Trimming shortened V by 5 bases and J by 8 bases, and 12 bases separated the two germline ends. The CDR3 nucleotides read TGTGCCAGCAGCCCGGACAGAGAAGGGGAGCTGTTTTTT. Translation: CASSPDREGELFF.

This rearrangement joins TRBV9 to TRBJ2-3; D possibly corresponds to TRBD1 (5 bases). Deletions cut 2 bases from V and 3 bases from J, with 10 bases between. Germline assignment: CDR1 SGDLS and CDR2 YYNGEE. The CDR3 sequence is 14 residues long. Here the CDR3 DNA reads TGTGCCAGCAGCGTGGGGCAGGCAACAGATACGCAGTATTTT. It translates to CASSVGQATDTQYF.

The CDR3, as DNA: TGTGCCAGCGCTGTGACTAACTATGGCTACACCTTC. This sequence encodes CASAVTNYGYTF. The gene calls are TRBV9 and TRBJ1-2, with D unclear. The CDR3 runs 12 residues. V lost 7 bases and J 0 bases, leaving 7 bases between the germline ends. Germline loops: CDR1 SGDLS, CDR2 YYNGEE. The entire variable domain, with the rest obtained from reference TRBV9 and TRBJ1-2, is as follows: DSGVTQTPKHLITATGQRVTLRCSPRSGDLSVYWYQQSLDQGLQFLIQYYNGEERAKGNILERFSAQQFPDLHSELNLSSLELGDSALYFCASAVTNYGYTFGSGTRLTVV.

This rearrangement joins TRBV10-2 to TRBJ2-5, with 8 bases fitting TRBD2. CDR1 and CDR2 (germline): WSHSY, SAAADI. There are 14 residues in the CDR3. After removal of 6 bases from V and 5 bases from J, the junction contained 8 bases not matched to a gene. The chain's CDR3 is CASSPGLVLETQYF. CDR3 nucleotides: TGCGCCAGCAGCCCGGGACTAGTGTTGGAGACCCAGTACTTC.

This chain connects TRBV24-1 to TRBJ2-1; TRBD1 aligns across 11 bases. The CDR3 has 15 residues. CDR1 and CDR2 from the germline V gene are KGHDR and SFDVKD. Trimming at V came to 5 bases and at J to 9 bases, leaving 8 bases not matched to a gene. The CDR3 sequence: CATSGDTGTGGEQFF. The CDR3 DNA is TGTGCCACCAGTGGCGACACCGGGACAGGGGGTGAGCAGTTCTTC.

The rearrangement links TRBV7-9 to TRBJ1-5; D is uncertain. V was trimmed by 5 bases and J by 5 bases, leaving 13 bases between them. The CDR3 runs 14 residues. Germline V gene lookup returns CDR1 SEHNR and CDR2 FQNEAQ (reference sequence). CDR3 protein: CASSNQVSDQPQHF. CDR3 nucleotide sequence: TGTGCCAGCAGCAACCAGGTTTCGGATCAGCCCCAGCATTTT.